Only one count was recorded for the clone carrying this T cell receptor beta chain. Sequenced by immunoSEQ multiplex PCR; TCRdb stores in-frame clones only, minus some. The table has 130,000 or so clones, over 60% seen once. The record originates from a study of blood T cell repertoires in COVID-19. Sequencing was performed on peripheral blood. The source is a man aged 50 to 59 with acute or convalescent COVID-19.

The CDR3 DNA reads as TGTGCCAGCAGTGAAGCAGGAGGGGGCTTGCTGGGACAGCCCCAGCATTTT. Translating it yields CASSEAGGGLLGQPQHF. The chain is built from TRBV2 and TRBJ1-5; 7 bases line up with TRBD1. The CDR3 spans 17 residues. V gave up 0 bases and J gave up 7 bases; unmatched junction bases: 12. Germline V gene lookup returns CDR1 SNHLY and CDR2 FYNNEI. Using reference TRBV2 and TRBJ1-5 for the parts outside the CDR3, the full variable domain is EPEVTQTPSHQVTQMGQEVILRCVPISNHLYFYWYRQILGQKVEFLVSFYNNEISEKSEIFDDQFSVERPDGSNFTLKIRSTKLEDSAMYFCASSEAGGGLLGQPQHFGDGTRLSIL.